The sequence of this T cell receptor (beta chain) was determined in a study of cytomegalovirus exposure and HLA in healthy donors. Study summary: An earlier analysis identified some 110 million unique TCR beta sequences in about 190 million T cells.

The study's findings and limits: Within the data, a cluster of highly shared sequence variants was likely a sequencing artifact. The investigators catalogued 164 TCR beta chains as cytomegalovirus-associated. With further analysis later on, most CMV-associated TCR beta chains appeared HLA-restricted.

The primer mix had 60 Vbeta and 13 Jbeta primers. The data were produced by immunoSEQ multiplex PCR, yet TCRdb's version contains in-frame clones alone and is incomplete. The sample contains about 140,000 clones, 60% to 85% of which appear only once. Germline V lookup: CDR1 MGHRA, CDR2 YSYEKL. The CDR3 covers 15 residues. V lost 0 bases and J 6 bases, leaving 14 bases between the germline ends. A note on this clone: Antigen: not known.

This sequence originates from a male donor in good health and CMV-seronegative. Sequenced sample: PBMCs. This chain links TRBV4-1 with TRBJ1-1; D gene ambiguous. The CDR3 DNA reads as TGCGCCAGCAGCCAAGAGCTGGGCCAGTCGTCTGAAGCTTTCTTT. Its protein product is CASSQELGQSSEAFF.